These 22 T cell receptor beta chains came from one sample sequenced in a study of identical twins (dated by TCRdb to about 2016). Libraries came from 5' RACE. The sequencing machine was an Illumina HiSeq 2000. TCRdb ran its own pipeline on the public reads, namely fastp trimming at Q25 and MiXCR clone calling, and kept in-frame beta chains. CDR3 protein sequences are deduplicated, and each keeps its most common genes and DNA. The sample data list 1.5 million to 2 million distinct CDR3 sequences, and under 35% of these were observed just once. Approximately 0.29% of the sample belongs to the ten largest clones. Material: cord blood. All receptors come from a newborn girl in good health.

The chain carries TRBV6-5 and TRBJ2-1; D unclear. Trimming left V 2 bases short and J 10 bases short, with 15 bases between. Germline CDR1 MNHEY, CDR2 SVGAGI. This CDR3 is built from 14 residues. CDR3 protein: CASSYSRPEQEQFF. In nucleotides, the CDR3 is TGTGCCAGCAGTTACAGTCGGCCCGAACAAGAGCAGTTCTTC.

In its sample, this clonotype was seen many times. CDR3 DNA sequence: TGCGCCAGCAGCCAAGAACCCGGCGGACTCTATGGCTACACCTTC. Protein sequence: CASSQEPGGLYGYTF. V gene TRBV4-1 combines with J gene TRBJ1-2, with D hard to call. From germline, CDR1 is MGHRA and CDR2 YSYEKL. The CDR3 spans 15 residues. Trimming shortened V by 0 bases and J by 4 bases, and 12 bases separated the two germline ends.

The chain carries TRBV6-5 and TRBJ2-1; 7 positions match TRBD2. The CDR3 length is 15 residues. The V segment lost 7 bases and the J segment 10 bases; nucleotides outside the gene matches: 16. Germline CDR1 MNHEY, CDR2 SVGAGI. The CDR3 DNA follows: TGTGCCAGCAAGAGTGGGGGACTACCGGCGATAGAGCAGTTCTTC. Translation: CASKSGGLPAIEQFF.

The chain links TRBV28 to TRBJ2-1; D may be TRBD1 (6 bases). The CDR3 length is 15 residues. Per germline, CDR1 MDHEN and CDR2 SYDVKM. V lost 5 bases and J 7 bases, leaving 18 bases between the germline ends. CDR3 sequence: CASSPGIGGRNEQFF. The CDR3 DNA sequence: TGTGCCAGCAGTCCGGGAATAGGGGGAAGAAATGAGCAGTTCTTC.

CDR3 in amino acids: CASSLVAASSGANVLTF. The CDR3 bases are TGCGCCAGCAGCTTGGTCGCAGCCAGCTCTGGGGCCAACGTCCTGACTTTC. The chain recombines TRBV5-1 with TRBJ2-6; no clear D. This CDR3 spans 17 amino acids. Trimming stripped 0 bases from V and 0 bases from J, with 10 bases between. Germline V gene lookup returns CDR1 SGHRS and CDR2 YFSETQ.

This clonotype has just a few counts. This chain connects TRBV5-1 to TRBJ2-1; 9 bases line up with TRBD1. The germline CDR1 and CDR2 sequences are SGHRS and YFSETQ. CDR3 length equals 16 residues. V lost 1 base and J lost 2; bases outside the gene matches: 4. Here the CDR3 DNA reads TGCGCCAGCAGCTTGCCGGGACAGGGTCCCTACAATGAGCAGTTCTTC. Translating it yields CASSLPGQGPYNEQFF.

This clonotype was picked up a small number of times. The rearrangement uses TRBV15 and TRBJ2-3; 7 positions match TRBD1. CDR1 is LNHNV and CDR2 is YYDKDF in the germline V gene (reference sequence). Losses at the gene ends were 5 bases for V and 6 bases for J; bases not matched to a gene: 8. The CDR3 length is 14 residues. CDR3 bases: TGTGCCACCAGCTCACCCGACAGGGCGGATACGCAGTATTTT. This encodes CATSSPDRADTQYF.

This clonotype was detected only a few times. This sequence joins TRBV20-1 and TRBJ1-2, with TRBD1 as a possible D gene (5 bases). The germline CDR1 and CDR2 sequences are DFQATT and SNEGSKA (reference sequence). The CDR3 loop spans 15 amino acids. V dropped 0 bases and J dropped 7 bases, with 18 bases sitting between them. The CDR3 here is CSARDPPGRGSGYTF. The CDR3 DNA reads as TGCAGTGCTAGAGATCCCCCAGGGAGGGGAAGTGGCTACACCTTC.

This clonotype was observed many times. The chain has TRBV13 and TRBJ1-2, with no clear D. The V end was cut by 0 bases, the J end by 0 bases, with 5 bases between. The CDR3 contains 14 residues. The germline V gene encodes CDR1 PRHDT and CDR2 FYEKMQ (reference sequence). This CDR3 is CASSLGRSNYGYTF. CDR3 DNA sequence: TGTGCCAGCAGCTTAGGCCGTTCTAACTATGGCTACACCTTC.

The chain carries TRBV24-1 and TRBJ2-1; D gene unclear. The CDR3 covers 14 residues. The germline CDR1 and CDR2 sequences are KGHDR and SFDVKD. V lost 5 bases, J lost 6 bases, and 13 bases lay in between. The CDR3 sequence is CATSVQAGRNEQFF. Written as DNA, the CDR3 is TGTGCCACCAGTGTGCAGGCCGGGCGCAATGAGCAGTTCTTC.

This sequence joins TRBV28 and TRBJ2-3, with TRBD2 matching 14 bases. The V gene's germline CDR1 is MDHEN and CDR2 SYDVKM. Germline trimming cut 5 bases from V and 4 bases from J; bases unmatched to any gene: 11. This CDR3 spans 18 amino acids. The DNA of the CDR3 is TGTGCCAGCAGTCCACGTGGGTTGGGACTAGCGGGAGCAGATACGCAGTATTTT. It specifies CASSPRGLGLAGADTQYF.

The chain combines TRBV9 with TRBJ1-4; D gene uncertain. Trimming took off 0 bases at V and 10 bases at J, with 10 bases between the two ends. In germline, CDR1 is SGDLS, CDR2 YYNGEE. This CDR3 spans 13 amino acids. The CDR3 is CASSVDGKGKLFF. Written as DNA, the CDR3 is TGTGCCAGCAGCGTAGACGGAAAAGGAAAACTGTTTTTT.

This clonotype has a handful of counts. V usage is TRBV4-2 and J usage is TRBJ2-3; TRBD2 agrees at 7 bases. This CDR3 has 16 amino acids. V lost 1 base to trimming and J lost 2 bases; unmatched junction nucleotides: 6. In germline, CDR1 is LGHNA, CDR2 YNFKEQ. CDR3 coding DNA: TGTGCCAGCAGCCAAGTACTAGCGAGTGACACAGATACGCAGTATTTT. This gives the protein CASSQVLASDTDTQYF.

This sequence joins TRBV12-3 or TRBV12-4 and TRBJ2-3, with 8 nucleotides matching TRBD2. The CDR3 has 13 residues. The V segment lost 0 bases and the J segment 11 bases; nucleotides outside the gene matches: 4. The CDR3, as DNA: TGTGCCAGCAGTTTAGCGCCGGGGGGGGAGCAGTATTTT. Translating it yields CASSLAPGGEQYF.

The chain has TRBV5-1 and TRBJ2-1, with a possible D match to TRBD2 (5 bases). Trimming took off 0 bases at V and 12 bases at J, with 19 bases between the two ends. Per the germline V gene, CDR1 is SGHRS and CDR2 is YFSETQ. This CDR3 has 15 amino acids. The CDR3 DNA follows: TGCGCCAGCAGCTTGGAAGGGCTAGCAGAGACAACGCAGTTCTTC. Amino acid sequence: CASSLEGLAETTQFF.

This clonotype is a singleton in its sample. CDR3 sequence: CASSSGGVGSSYNEQFF. CDR3 sequence (DNA): TGTGCCAGCAGCTCAGGGGGCGTGGGGAGCTCCTACAATGAGCAGTTCTTC. V usage is TRBV12-3 or TRBV12-4 and J usage is TRBJ2-1; the match to TRBD1 covers 8 bases. J lost 0 bases, V lost 6 bases, and 10 bases had no gene match. The CDR3 consists of 17 residues.

This clonotype showed up many times. The gene calls are TRBV25-1 and TRBJ2-5; D gene ambiguous. Trimming took off 3 bases at V and 5 bases at J, with 4 bases between the two ends. This CDR3 contains 11 residues. The germline V gene encodes CDR1 MGHDK and CDR2 SYGVNS. CDR3 residues: CASSDSETQYF. CDR3 bases: TGTGCCAGCAGTGATTCGGAGACCCAGTACTTC.

The chain recombines TRBV20-1 with TRBJ2-7, with 10 bases fitting TRBD1. There are 16 residues in the CDR3. Per germline, CDR1 DFQATT and CDR2 SNEGSKA (reference sequence). J gave up 4 bases and V 6 bases, and 15 bases lay outside the gene matches. The DNA of the CDR3 is TGCAGTGCGCACCCATACTCGACAGGGGGCAAGTACGAGCAGTACTTC. It yields the protein CSAHPYSTGGKYEQYF.

This clonotype has a handful of counts. The CDR3: CASSQTALEYDEQFF. CDR3 nucleotide sequence: TGCGCCAGCAGCCAAACTGCGTTGGAGTACGATGAGCAGTTCTTC. The V call is TRBV4-1, the J call TRBJ2-1; D not certain. The V end lost 2 bases, the J end lost 8 bases, and 16 bases lay between the germline ends. The CDR3 contains 15 residues. Germline V gene sequence: CDR1 MGHRA, CDR2 YSYEKL.

The V and J genes are TRBV7-9 and TRBJ2-7; D is undetermined. The CDR3 spans 12 residues. Looked up from germline, CDR1 is SEHNR and CDR2 is FQNEAQ (reference sequence). Between the trimmed V and J ends, which lost 5 bases and 6 bases, there was a span of 11 bases. CDR3 sequence reads: CASSNRRPEQYF. The CDR3 coding sequence is TGTGCCAGCAGCAATCGTCGGCCCGAGCAGTACTTC.

This chain connects TRBV5-1 to TRBJ1-6; no definite D call. Between the trimmed V and J ends, which lost 0 bases and 6 bases, there was a span of 10 bases. CDR3 length: 15 residues. Germline assignment: CDR1 SGHRS and CDR2 YFSETQ. DNA of the CDR3: TGCGCCAGCAGCTTGGCCGGGCCTGCTAATTCACCCCTCCACTTT. Amino acid sequence: CASSLAGPANSPLHF. Full variable domain (remainder filled in from reference TRBV5-1 and TRBJ1-6): KAGVTQTPRYLIKTRGQQVTLSCSPISGHRSVSWYQQTPGQGLQFLFEYFSETQRNKGNFPGRFSGRQFSNSRSEMNVSTLELGDSALYLCASSLAGPANSPLHFGNGTRLTVT.

This clonotype was recorded a few times. The V and J genes are TRBV28 and TRBJ2-1; tentative D call: TRBD2 (5 bases). Deletions cut 6 bases from V and 14 bases from J, with 29 bases between. There are 16 residues in the CDR3. Germline V gene sequence: CDR1 MDHEN, CDR2 SYDVKM. The CDR3 is CASSPPSAGGRLGEFF. CDR3 nucleotides: TGTGCCAGCAGCCCACCCTCCGCGGGCGGACGCCTTGGTGAGTTCTTC.